Presented here are 8 T cell receptor beta chains from one specimen sequenced in a study of blood T cell repertoires in COVID-19. TCRdb's table, derived via immunoSEQ multiplex PCR, lists solely in-frame clones and lacks some. The sample contains just over 95,000 clones, about four fifths of which appear only once. The specimen sequenced was peripheral blood. These receptors originate from a man aged 80 or over with acute or convalescent COVID-19.

This clone appeared a few times. The CDR3 nucleotides read TGTGCCAGCAGTATCACTAGCACAGATACGCAGTATTTT. Its translation is CASSITSTDTQYF. The gene calls are TRBV2 and TRBJ2-3; no clear D. The germline V gene has CDR1 SNHLY and CDR2 FYNNEI. The V end lost 5 bases, the J end lost 0 bases, and 6 bases lay between the germline ends. The CDR3 contains 13 residues.

This chain links TRBV18 with TRBJ2-7; 7 bases match TRBD1. The junction had 10 bases not matched to a gene; V was cut back by 2 bases and J by 3 bases. Germline CDR1 and CDR2: KGHSH and LQKENI. CDR3 length equals 16 residues. CDR3 residues: CASSPVARGQIYEQYF. The CDR3 nucleotides read TGTGCCAGCTCACCAGTTGCCCGGGGACAGATCTACGAGCAGTACTTC.

The gene calls are TRBV19 and TRBJ1-5; 9 bases map to TRBD1. Germline V gene sequence: CDR1 LNHDA, CDR2 SQIVND (reference sequence). The J segment lost 0 bases and the V segment lost 4 bases, leaving 4 bases of the junction unmatched. This CDR3 is built from 16 residues. CDR3 sequence reads: CASSSGTGYSNQPQHF. Here the CDR3 DNA reads TGTGCCAGTAGTAGTGGGACAGGGTATAGCAATCAGCCCCAGCATTTT.

The V and J genes are TRBV7-9 and TRBJ2-7; 8 bases are a match to TRBD1. J gave up 9 bases and V 4 bases, and 17 bases lay outside the gene matches. The CDR3 loop spans 16 amino acids. CDR1 SEHNR and CDR2 FQNEAQ come from the germline V gene (reference sequence). The CDR3: CASSYGGGQAAHGQYF. CDR3 sequence (DNA): TGTGCCAGCAGCTATGGTGGGGGACAGGCGGCTCACGGGCAGTACTTC. Looking up the rest from reference TRBV7-9 and TRBJ2-7 gives the full variable domain: DTGVSQNPRHKITKRGQNVTFRCDPISEHNRLYWYRQTLGQGPEFLTYFQNEAQLEKSRLLSDRFSAERPKGSFSTLEIQRTEQGDSAMYLCASSYGGGQAAHGQYFGPGTRLTVT.

The chain carries TRBV14 and TRBJ2-2, with D unresolved. The CDR3 covers 15 residues. Germline assignment: CDR1 SGHDN and CDR2 FVKESK. V lost 1 base to trimming and J lost 7 bases, with 13 bases between them. The CDR3 sequence is CASSQVTPVVGELFF. The CDR3 DNA reads TGTGCCAGCAGCCAAGTAACCCCGGTGGTCGGGGAGCTGTTTTTT.

The chain joins TRBV28 to TRBJ2-1, with D perhaps matching TRBD1 (8 bases). There are 16 residues in the CDR3. V lost 6 bases, J lost 1 base, and 16 bases lay in between. Germline values: CDR1 MDHEN, CDR2 SYDVKM. For the CDR3, the DNA is TGTGCCAGCAGCCCCGGGGGGACAGGTTCCTACAATGAGCAGTTCTTC. Translation gives CASSPGGTGSYNEQFF. Looking up the rest from reference TRBV28 and TRBJ2-1 gives the full variable domain: DVKVTQSSRYLVKRTGEKVFLECVQDMDHENMFWYRQDPGLGLRLIYFSYDVKMKEKGDIPEGYSVSREKKERFSLILESASTNQTSMYLCASSPGGTGSYNEQFFGPGTRLTVL.

The chain uses TRBV5-6 and TRBJ1-4; TRBD1 matches 10 bases. CDR3 length: 18 residues. Germline V lookup: CDR1 SGHDT, CDR2 YYEEEE. V shed 1 base, J shed 7 bases, and the junction held 13 bases outside the gene matches. DNA for the CDR3: TGTGCCAGCAGCTTGTCCGGACAGGGGGGTATATTAAGTGAAAAACTGTTTTTT. The encoded protein is CASSLSGQGGILSEKLFF.

The V gene is TRBV19, the J gene TRBJ1-1, with 9 positions matching TRBD1. The CDR3 extends over 18 amino acids. Trimming at V came to 6 bases and at J to 3 bases, leaving 17 bases not matched to a gene. The germline CDR1 and CDR2 sequences are LNHDA and SQIVND (reference sequence). CDR3: CASRTLPADRGRYTEAFF. CDR3 DNA sequence: TGTGCCAGTAGGACCCTTCCCGCCGACAGGGGGAGATACACTGAAGCTTTCTTT.